One and the same sample provided the 4 T cell receptor beta chains below, sequenced in a study of spatial heterogeneity in lung cancer. A single record per CDR3 protein comes from TCRdb applying MiXCR to the 5' RACE reads. The sample lists about 11,000 distinct CDR3 sequences, about 5.7% occurring once. As to time point: sample taken at primary tumor resection. The specimen was PBMCs, collected at surgery. Source of these receptors: a male donor with early-stage non-small cell lung cancer.

This clonotype was picked up many times. The chain combines TRBV7-2 with TRBJ1-5; weak D call: TRBD1 (6 bases). V was cut by 4 bases and J by 4 bases, with 14 bases left in between. Germline CDR1 reads SGHTA; CDR2 reads FQGNSA. CDR3 length: 15 residues. CDR3 protein: CASSYLQGLNQPQHF. CDR3 DNA sequence: TGTGCCAGCAGCTATCTCCAGGGGCTTAATCAGCCCCAGCATTTT. The variable domain in full, completed from reference TRBV7-2 and TRBJ1-5, reads GAGVSQSPSNKVTEKGKDVELRCDPISGHTALYWYRQSLGQGLEFLIYFQGNSAPDKSGLPSDRFSAERTGGSVSTLTIQRTQQEDSAVYLCASSYLQGLNQPQHFGDGTRLSIL.

V is TRBV12-3 or TRBV12-4 and J is TRBJ2-3, with 7 bases aligning to TRBD1. V lost 2 bases, J lost 4 bases, and 6 bases stayed unmatched. The CDR3 length is 15 residues. CDR3 DNA sequence: TGTGCCAGCAGTTTACCCGGGACAGTCCCAGATACGCAGTATTTT. This gives the protein CASSLPGTVPDTQYF.

The sample holds a few counts of this clonotype. The chain is built from TRBV5-1 and TRBJ2-1; D not resolved. V was pared by 0 bases and J by 6 bases, with 10 bases between. Germline values: CDR1 SGHRS, CDR2 YFSETQ. There are 14 residues in the CDR3. DNA for the CDR3: TGCGCCAGCAGCTTGGGGACGGGTATCAATGAGCAGTTCTTC. Translated: CASSLGTGINEQFF.

This clonotype occurred a few times. The chain uses TRBV15 and TRBJ2-7, with 7 positions matching TRBD2. This CDR3 contains 13 residues. Germline V gene lookup returns CDR1 LNHNV and CDR2 YYDKDF (reference sequence). Trimming took 2 bases from V and 6 from J; bases not matched to a gene: 4. CDR3 bases: TGTGCCACCAGCAGACTCTCTAGCGGCGAGCAGTACTTC. Translation gives CATSRLSSGEQYF.